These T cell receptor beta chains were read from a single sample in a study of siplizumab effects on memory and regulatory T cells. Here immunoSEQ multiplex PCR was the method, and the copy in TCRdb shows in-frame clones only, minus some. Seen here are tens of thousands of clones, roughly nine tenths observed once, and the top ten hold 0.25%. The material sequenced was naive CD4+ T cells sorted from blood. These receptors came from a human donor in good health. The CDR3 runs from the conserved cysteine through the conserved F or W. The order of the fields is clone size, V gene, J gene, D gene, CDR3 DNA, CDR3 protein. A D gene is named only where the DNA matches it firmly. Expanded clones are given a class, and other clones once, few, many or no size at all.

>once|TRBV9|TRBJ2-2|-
TGTGCCAGCAGCGTTGGCACCAACACCGGGGAGCTGTTTTTT
CASSVGTNTGELFF
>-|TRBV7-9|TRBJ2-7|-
TGTGCCAGCAGCGAAGGGACGGGAGTTTCCTACGAGCAGTACTTC
CASSEGTGVSYEQYF
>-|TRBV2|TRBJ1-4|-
TGTGCCAGCGGAAGTGACAGCGGACTGTTTTTT
CASGSDSGLFF
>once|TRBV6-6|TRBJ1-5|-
TGTGCCAGCAGCCTAATAAGCAATCAGCCCCAGCATTTT
CASSLISNQPQHF
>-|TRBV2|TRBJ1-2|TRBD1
TGTGCCAGCAGAACCGGGACAGGGGGAAATGGCTACACCTTC
CASRTGTGGNGYTF
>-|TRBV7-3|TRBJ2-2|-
TGTGCCAGCAGCTTAAATGCAGGGACGAACACCGGGGAGCTGTTTTTT
CASSLNAGTNTGELFF
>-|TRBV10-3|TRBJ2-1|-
TGTGCCATCAGTGAGATGACTGAAAGCTCCTACAATGAGCAGTTCTTC
CAISEMTESSYNEQFF
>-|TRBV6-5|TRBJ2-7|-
TGTGCCAGCAGCCGGGGACTCTACGAGCAGTACTTC
CASSRGLYEQYF
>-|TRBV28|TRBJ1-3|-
TGTGCCAGCAGCTCCCCTGCGGTTGGAAACACCATATATTTT
CASSSPAVGNTIYF
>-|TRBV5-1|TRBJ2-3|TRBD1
TGCGCCAGCAGGGACGGGACAGCCAGCACAGATACGCAGTATTTT
CASRDGTASTDTQYF
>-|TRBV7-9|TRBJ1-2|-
TGTGCCAGCAGCTTAGGGCTCCGGCTTGATGGCTACACCTTC
CASSLGLRLDGYTF
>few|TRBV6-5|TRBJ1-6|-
TGTGCCTCCCAAGGGAATAATTCACCCCTCCACTTT
CASQGNNSPLHF
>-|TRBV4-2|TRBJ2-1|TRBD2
TGTGCCAGCAGCCAAGATCCTTGGACTAGCGGGGGGGTTCCGAGTGAGCAGTTCTTC
CASSQDPWTSGGVPSEQFF
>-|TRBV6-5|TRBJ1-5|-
TGTGCCAGCAGCCTACATGGGGATCAGCCCCAGCATTTT
CASSLHGDQPQHF
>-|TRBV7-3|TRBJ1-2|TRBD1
TGTGCCAGCAGCCCCCAACCTCCGGGACAGGGTGGCTACACCTTC
CASSPQPPGQGGYTF
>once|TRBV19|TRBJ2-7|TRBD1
TGTGCCAGTAGCACGGACAGGGACTACGAGCAGTACTTC
CASSTDRDYEQYF
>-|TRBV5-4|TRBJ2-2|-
TGTGCCAGCAGCTTTAGGTCCGGTTTGGCCGGGGAGCTGTTTTTT
CASSFRSGLAGELFF
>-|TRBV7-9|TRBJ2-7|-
TGTGCCAGCACCCACTACAGGGATCTCGGTATCGAGCAGTACTTC
CASTHYRDLGIEQYF
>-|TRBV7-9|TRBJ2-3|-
TGTGCCAGCAGCCTCGGGCTAGCTAGCACAGATACGCAGTATTTT
CASSLGLASTDTQYF
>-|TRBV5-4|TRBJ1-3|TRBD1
TGTGCCAGCAGCTTGCGGACAGGGGGCTACTCTGGAAACACCATATATTTT
CASSLRTGGYSGNTIYF
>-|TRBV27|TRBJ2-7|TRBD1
TGTGCCAGCAGTGCATGGACAGGGAGCTCCTACGAGCAGTACTTC
CASSAWTGSSYEQYF
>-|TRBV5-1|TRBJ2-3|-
TGCGCCAGCAGCTTGTCGCGGACCACAGATACGCAGTATTTT
CASSLSRTTDTQYF
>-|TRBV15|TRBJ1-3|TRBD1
TGTGCCACCAGCTCCAGGGGGTTGCCTGGAAACACCATATATTTT
CATSSRGLPGNTIYF
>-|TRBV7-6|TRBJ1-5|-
TGTGCCAGCAGCTTAGCGGGAAACAATCAGCCCCAGCATTTT
CASSLAGNNQPQHF
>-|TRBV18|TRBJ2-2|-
TGTGCCAGCTCACCACCATACGGGACCGGGGAGCTGTTTTTT
CASSPPYGTGELFF
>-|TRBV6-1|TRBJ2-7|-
TGTGCCAGCAGTGAAGGGACCGCCCTAAAGCCCTACGAGCAGTACTTC
CASSEGTALKPYEQYF
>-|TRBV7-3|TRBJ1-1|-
TGTGCCAGCAGCTTGGTCGTTTCAAACACTGAAGCTTTCTTT
CASSLVVSNTEAFF
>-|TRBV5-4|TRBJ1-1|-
TGTGCCAGCAGCTTGGGACGAATCACTGAAGCTTTCTTT
CASSLGRITEAFF
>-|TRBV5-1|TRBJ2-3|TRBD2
TGCGCCAGCAGCTTGGAATTAGCGGGGACGACCACAGATACGCAGTATTTT
CASSLELAGTTTDTQYF
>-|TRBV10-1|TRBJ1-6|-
TGCGCCAGCACCCCGGACAGCCGATCACCCCTCCACTTT
CASTPDSRSPLHF
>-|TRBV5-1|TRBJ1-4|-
TGCGCCAGCAGCGCCTCCCGTCTAACTAATGAAAAACTGTTTTTT
CASSASRLTNEKLFF
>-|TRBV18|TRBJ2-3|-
TGTGCCAGCTCACCAGTGGGGGGCCTCACAGATACGCAGTATTTT
CASSPVGGLTDTQYF
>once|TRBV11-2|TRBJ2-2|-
TGTGCCAGCAGGCCTCCCGGCGGGGAGCTGTTTTTT
CASRPPGGELFF
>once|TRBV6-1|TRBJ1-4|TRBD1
TGTGCCAGCAGGATTACAGGGGATGAAAAACTGTTTTTT
CASRITGDEKLFF
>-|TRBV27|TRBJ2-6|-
TGTGCCAGCAGTTTGAAGGCGTCTGGGGCCAACGTCCTGACTTTC
CASSLKASGANVLTF
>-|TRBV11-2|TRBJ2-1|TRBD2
TGTGCCAGCAGCTTACTAGCGGAAGGGAGAGGTTGGAATGAGCAGTTCTTC
CASSLLAEGRGWNEQFF
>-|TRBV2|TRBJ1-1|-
TGTGCCAGCAGTGGGGGGACTGGGGCCTGGAGAGCTTTCTTT
CASSGGTGAWRAFF
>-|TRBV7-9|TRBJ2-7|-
TGTGCCAGCAGCCCGCAGGGAAACGGCTACGAGCAGTACTTC
CASSPQGNGYEQYF
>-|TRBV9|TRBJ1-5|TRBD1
TGTGCCAGCAGCGCAGGGGGTCTAGGAAGCTATAGCAATCAGCCCCAGCATTTT
CASSAGGLGSYSNQPQHF
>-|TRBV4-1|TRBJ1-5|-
TGCGCCAGCAGCCAAGATATCGTAGGGGGGTATAGCAATCAGCCCCAGCATTTT
CASSQDIVGGYSNQPQHF
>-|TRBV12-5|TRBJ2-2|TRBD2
TGTGCTATGGGAGGGGGGACTAGACCCACCGGGGAGCTGTTTTTT
CAMGGGTRPTGELFF
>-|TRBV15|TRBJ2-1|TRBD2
TGTGCCACCAGCCGAGAGCCGCGGGAGAGGGACAATGAGCAGTTCTTC
CATSREPRERDNEQFF
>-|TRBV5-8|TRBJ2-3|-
TGTGCCAGCAGCGCTCAAACAGCAGATACGCAGTATTTT
CASSAQTADTQYF
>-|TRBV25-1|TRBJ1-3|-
TGTGCCAGCAGTGAAGCGTCTGGAAACACCATATATTTT
CASSEASGNTIYF
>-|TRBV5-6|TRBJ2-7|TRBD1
TGTGCCAGCAGCGAACTCTACAGGGGGATGTACGAGCAGTACTTC
CASSELYRGMYEQYF
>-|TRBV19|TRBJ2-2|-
TGTGCCAGTAGTATTCTTAGGAGGGACACCGGGGAGCTGTTTTTT
CASSILRRDTGELFF
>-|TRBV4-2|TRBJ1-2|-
TGTGCCAGCAGCCAAATGATTCGGGGGGCATCGAACTATGGCTACACCTTC
CASSQMIRGASNYGYTF
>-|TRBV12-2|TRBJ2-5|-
TGTGCAAGTCGCTTAGGAGAGACCCAGTACTTC
CASRLGETQYF
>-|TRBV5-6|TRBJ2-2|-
TGTGCCAGCAGCCCCGGAACATTCACCGGGGAGCTGTTTTTT
CASSPGTFTGELFF
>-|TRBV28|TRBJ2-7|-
TGTGCCGTTTTCAAGATCCACGAGCAGTACTTC
CAVFKIHEQYF
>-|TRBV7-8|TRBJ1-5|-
TGTGCCAGCAGCTTAGCAGGGGAACAGCCCCAGCATTTT
CASSLAGEQPQHF
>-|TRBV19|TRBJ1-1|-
TGTGCCAGTAGTCTCCCAATGAACACTGAAGCTTTCTTT
CASSLPMNTEAFF
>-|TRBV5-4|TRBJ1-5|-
TGTGCCAGCAGCCGGGACGGACGCAATCAGCCCCAGCATTTT
CASSRDGRNQPQHF
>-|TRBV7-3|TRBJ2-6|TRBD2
TGTGCCAGCAGCTTGACTAGCGGTGACTCTGGGGCCAACGTCCTGACTTTC
CASSLTSGDSGANVLTF